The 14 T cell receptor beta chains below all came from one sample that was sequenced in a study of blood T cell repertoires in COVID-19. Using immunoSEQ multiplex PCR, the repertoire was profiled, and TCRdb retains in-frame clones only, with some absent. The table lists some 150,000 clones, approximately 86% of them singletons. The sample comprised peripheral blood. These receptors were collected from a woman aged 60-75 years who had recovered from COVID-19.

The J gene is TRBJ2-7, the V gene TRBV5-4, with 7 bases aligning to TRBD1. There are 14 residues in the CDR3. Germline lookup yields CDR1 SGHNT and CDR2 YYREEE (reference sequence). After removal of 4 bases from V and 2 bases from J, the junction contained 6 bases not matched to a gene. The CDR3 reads CASSRRDSPYEQYF. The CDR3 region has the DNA TGTGCCAGCAGCAGACGGGACAGTCCCTACGAGCAGTACTTC.

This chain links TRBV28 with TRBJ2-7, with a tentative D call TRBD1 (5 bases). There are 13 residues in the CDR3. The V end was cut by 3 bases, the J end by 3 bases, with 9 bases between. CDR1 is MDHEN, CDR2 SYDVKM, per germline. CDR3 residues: CASSFRGIYEQYF. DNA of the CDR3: TGTGCCAGCAGTTTTAGGGGTATCTACGAGCAGTACTTC.

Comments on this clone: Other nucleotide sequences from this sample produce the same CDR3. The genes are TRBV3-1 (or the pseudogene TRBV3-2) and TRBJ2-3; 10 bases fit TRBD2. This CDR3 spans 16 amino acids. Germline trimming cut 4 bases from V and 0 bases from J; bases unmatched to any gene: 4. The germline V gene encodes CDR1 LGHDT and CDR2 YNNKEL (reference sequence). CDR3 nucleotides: TGTGCCAGCAGCCCCAGACTAGCGGGTAGCACAGATACGCAGTATTTT. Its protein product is CASSPRLAGSTDTQYF.

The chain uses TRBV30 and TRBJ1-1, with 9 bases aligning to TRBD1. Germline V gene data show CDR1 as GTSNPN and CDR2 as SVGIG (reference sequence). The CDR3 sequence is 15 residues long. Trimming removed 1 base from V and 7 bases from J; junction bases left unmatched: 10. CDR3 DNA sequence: TGTGCCTGGAGTGGTGGACAGGGGCGAAGGAATGAAGCTTTCTTT. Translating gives CAWSGGQGRRNEAFF.

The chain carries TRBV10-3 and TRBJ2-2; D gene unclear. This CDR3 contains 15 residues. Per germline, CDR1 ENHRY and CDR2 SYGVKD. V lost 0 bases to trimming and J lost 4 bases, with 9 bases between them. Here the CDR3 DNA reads TGTGCCATCAGTGAGTCTCCGTCAGTCACCGGGGAGCTGTTTTTT. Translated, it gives CAISESPSVTGELFF.

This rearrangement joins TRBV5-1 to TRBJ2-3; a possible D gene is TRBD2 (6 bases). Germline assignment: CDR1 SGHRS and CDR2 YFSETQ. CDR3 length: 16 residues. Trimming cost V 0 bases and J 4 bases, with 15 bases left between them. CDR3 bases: TGCGCCAGCAGCTTGGATCGGGGGTTTGGTCCAGATACGCAGTATTTT. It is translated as CASSLDRGFGPDTQYF.

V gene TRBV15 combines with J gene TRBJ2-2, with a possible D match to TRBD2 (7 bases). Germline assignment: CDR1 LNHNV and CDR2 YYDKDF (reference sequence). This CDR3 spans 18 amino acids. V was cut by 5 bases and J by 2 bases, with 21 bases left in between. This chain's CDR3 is CATSYGEGTFLNTGELFF. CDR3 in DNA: TGTGCCACCAGCTATGGGGAGGGGACATTTCTTAACACCGGGGAGCTGTTTTTT.

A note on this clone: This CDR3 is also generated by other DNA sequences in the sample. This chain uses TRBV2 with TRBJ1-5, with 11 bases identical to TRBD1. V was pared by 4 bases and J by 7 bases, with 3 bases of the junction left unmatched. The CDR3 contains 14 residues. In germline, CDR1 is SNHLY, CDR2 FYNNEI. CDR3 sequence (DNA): TGTGCCAGCAGTGGGACAGGGGGCCGGCAGCCCCAGCATTTT. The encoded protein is CASSGTGGRQPQHF.

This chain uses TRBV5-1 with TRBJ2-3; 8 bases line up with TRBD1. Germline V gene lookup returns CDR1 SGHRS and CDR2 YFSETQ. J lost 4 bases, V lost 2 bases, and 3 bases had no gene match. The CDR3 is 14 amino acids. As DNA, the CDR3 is TGCGCCAGCAGCTTTGGGACAGGACCAGATACGCAGTATTTT. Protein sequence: CASSFGTGPDTQYF.

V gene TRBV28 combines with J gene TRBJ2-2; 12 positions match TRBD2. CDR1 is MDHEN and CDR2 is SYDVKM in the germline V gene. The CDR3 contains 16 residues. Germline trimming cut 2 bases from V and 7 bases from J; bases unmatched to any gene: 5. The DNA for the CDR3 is TGTGCCAGCAGTTTAACTAGCGGGGGGTTTATCGGGGAGCTGTTTTTT. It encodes CASSLTSGGFIGELFF.

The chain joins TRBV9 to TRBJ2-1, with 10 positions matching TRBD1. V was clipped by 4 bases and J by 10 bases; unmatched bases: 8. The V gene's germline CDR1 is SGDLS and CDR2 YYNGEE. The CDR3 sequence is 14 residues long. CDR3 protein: CASSIRTGGGEQFF. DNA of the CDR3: TGTGCCAGCAGCATTCGGACAGGGGGAGGCGAGCAGTTCTTC.

Written as DNA, the CDR3 is TGCGCCAGCAGCCAAGATTTGAGTGGGACTAGCGGGGGACACACAGATACGCAGTATTTT. Translated, it gives CASSQDLSGTSGGHTDTQYF. The chain employs TRBV4-3 and TRBJ2-3; 14 positions match TRBD2. This CDR3 contains 20 residues. Germline CDR1 is LGHNA and CDR2 is YSLEER. J gave up 2 bases and V 0 bases, and 10 bases lay outside the gene matches.

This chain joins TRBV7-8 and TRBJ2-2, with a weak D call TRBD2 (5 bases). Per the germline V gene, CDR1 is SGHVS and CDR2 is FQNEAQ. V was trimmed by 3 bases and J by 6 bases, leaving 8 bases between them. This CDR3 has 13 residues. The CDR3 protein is CASSFRGSGELFF. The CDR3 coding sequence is TGTGCCAGCAGCTTTCGGGGTTCCGGGGAGCTGTTTTTT.

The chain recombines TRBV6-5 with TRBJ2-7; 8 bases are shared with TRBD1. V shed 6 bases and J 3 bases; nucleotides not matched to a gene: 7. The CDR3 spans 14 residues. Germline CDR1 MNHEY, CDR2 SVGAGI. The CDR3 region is CASSRSRGLYEQYF. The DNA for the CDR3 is TGTGCCAGCAGCCGAAGCAGGGGGCTCTACGAGCAGTACTTC.